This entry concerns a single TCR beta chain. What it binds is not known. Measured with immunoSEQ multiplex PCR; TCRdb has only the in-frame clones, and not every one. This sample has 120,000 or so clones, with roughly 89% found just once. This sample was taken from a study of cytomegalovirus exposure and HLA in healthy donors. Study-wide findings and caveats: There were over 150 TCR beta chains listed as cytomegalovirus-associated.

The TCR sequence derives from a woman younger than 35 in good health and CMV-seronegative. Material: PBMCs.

DNA for the CDR3: TGTGCCTGGAGAAGACAGGGGGCCTCTAATGAAAAACTGTTTTTT. This gives the protein CAWRRQGASNEKLFF. This chain joins TRBV30 and TRBJ1-4; 10 bases are a match to TRBD1. V lost 3 bases, J lost 3 bases, and 4 bases stayed unmatched. CDR1 and CDR2 (germline): GTSNPN, SVGIG (reference sequence). This CDR3 has 15 amino acids.